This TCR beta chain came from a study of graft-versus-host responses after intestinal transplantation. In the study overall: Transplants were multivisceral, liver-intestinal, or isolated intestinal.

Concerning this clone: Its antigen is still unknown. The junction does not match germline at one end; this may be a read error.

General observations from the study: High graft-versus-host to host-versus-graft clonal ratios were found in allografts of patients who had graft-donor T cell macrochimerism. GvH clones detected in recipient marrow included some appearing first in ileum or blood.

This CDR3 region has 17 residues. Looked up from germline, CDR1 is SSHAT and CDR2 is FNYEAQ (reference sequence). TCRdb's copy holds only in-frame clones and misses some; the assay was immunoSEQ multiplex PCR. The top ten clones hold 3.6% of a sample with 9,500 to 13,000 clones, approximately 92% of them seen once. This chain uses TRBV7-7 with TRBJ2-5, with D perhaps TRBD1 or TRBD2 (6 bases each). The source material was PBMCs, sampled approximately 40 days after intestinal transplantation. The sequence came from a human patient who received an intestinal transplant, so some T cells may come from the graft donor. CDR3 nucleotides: TGTGCTAGCAGCCCGGGACATGGGATTGGGAGGAAAGAGACCCAGTACTTC. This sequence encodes CASSPGHGIGRKETQYF.